These 18 T cell receptor beta chains were sequenced from one sample in a study of cytomegalovirus exposure and HLA in healthy donors. Primers included in the PCR were 60 Vbeta and 13 Jbeta primers. Here immunoSEQ multiplex PCR was the method, and the copy in TCRdb shows in-frame clones only, minus some. The data show around 91,000 clones, about 68% seen once. The sample comprised PBMCs. Receptors were obtained from a human donor in good health.

J is TRBJ1-5 and V is TRBV30; the match to TRBD1 covers 7 bases. The CDR3 is made up of 15 amino acids. V lost 0 bases to trimming and J lost 2 bases; unmatched junction nucleotides: 4. Per germline, CDR1 GTSNPN and CDR2 SVGIG (reference sequence). The CDR3 DNA reads TGTGCCTGGAGTGTAGGGGGCTCTGGCAATCAGCCCCAGCATTTT. This gives the protein CAWSVGGSGNQPQHF.

This rearrangement joins TRBV5-1 to TRBJ1-2; D call uncertain. The CDR3 sequence is 12 residues long. Germline V gives CDR1 SGHRS, CDR2 YFSETQ. V lost 0 bases and J lost 7, with 7 bases in between. The CDR3 spells CASSLAGFGYTF. Here the CDR3 DNA reads TGCGCCAGCAGCTTGGCGGGGTTTGGCTACACCTTC.

This clone came up a few times. The V gene is TRBV19, the J gene TRBJ1-1; 7 nucleotides agree with TRBD1. The V gene's germline CDR1 is LNHDA and CDR2 SQIVND (reference sequence). CDR3 length: 14 residues. V dropped 1 base and J dropped 5; count of bases not matched to a gene: 4. CDR3: CASSIVRGRTEAFF. In DNA, the CDR3 is TGTGCCAGTAGTATAGTTAGGGGGCGGACTGAAGCTTTCTTT.

This sequence joins TRBV29-1 and TRBJ1-2; D is unresolved. V gave up 2 bases and J gave up 8 bases, with 6 bases separating them. Germline assignment: CDR1 SQVTM and CDR2 ANQGSEA. The CDR3 runs to 10 residues. The chain's CDR3 is CSVEQRGYTF. CDR3 DNA sequence: TGCAGCGTTGAACAGAGGGGCTACACCTTC.

V usage is TRBV6-5 and J usage is TRBJ1-1; possible D gene TRBD1, 6 bases. The V and J ends lost 8 bases and 2 bases respectively, with 12 bases between them. Looked up from germline, CDR1 is MNHEY and CDR2 is SVGAGI. The CDR3 covers 13 residues. CDR3 bases: TGTGCCAGCGGGGGGGCGGAAAACACTGAAGCTTTCTTT. Amino acids: CASGGAENTEAFF.

This clone was detected a few times. The chain uses TRBV4-3 and TRBJ1-4; D is perhaps TRBD1 (6 bases). CDR3 length: 15 residues. Germline loops: CDR1 LGHNA, CDR2 YSLEER. V was clipped by 0 bases and J by 6 bases, with 11 bases between them. The CDR3 DNA is TGCGCCAGCAGCCAAGATTTGGGACATTATGAAAAACTGTTTTTT. Amino acid sequence: CASSQDLGHYEKLFF.

V gene TRBV5-1 combines with J gene TRBJ2-5; D is undetermined. Germline V gene lookup returns CDR1 SGHRS and CDR2 YFSETQ. This CDR3 contains 13 residues. Between the trimmed V and J ends, which lost 3 bases and 4 bases, there was a span of 10 bases. The CDR3 sequence: CASSYRAGETQYF. CDR3 nucleotide sequence: TGCGCCAGCAGCTACCGAGCTGGAGAGACCCAGTACTTC.

This rearrangement joins TRBV7-2 to TRBJ1-1, with 10 bases aligning to TRBD1. There are 13 residues in the CDR3. Germline values: CDR1 SGHTA, CDR2 FQGNSA. With V trimmed by 11 bases and J by 5 bases, 8 bases remained unmatched. CDR3 residues: CAARDRGLTEAFF. CDR3 DNA sequence: TGTGCCGCACGGGACAGGGGCTTGACTGAAGCTTTCTTT.

There are a few counts of this clone. V is TRBV9 and J is TRBJ2-3; 9 bases are shared with TRBD2. Germline-derived CDR1 and CDR2 are SGDLS and YYNGEE. The trim removed 7 bases at V and 2 bases at J, leaving 11 bases unmatched. The length of the CDR3 is 16 residues. This chain's CDR3 is CASGTGLAGLTDTQYF. CDR3 bases: TGTGCCAGCGGAACCGGGCTAGCGGGACTCACAGATACGCAGTATTTT.

The chain recombines TRBV4-2 with TRBJ2-7, with 7 bases fitting TRBD1. The junction had 5 bases not matched to a gene; V was cut back by 0 bases and J by 0 bases. CDR3 length equals 16 residues. The germline CDR1 and CDR2 sequences are LGHNA and YNFKEQ. The CDR3 protein is CASSQDNGTASYEQYF. The CDR3 nucleotides read TGTGCCAGCAGCCAAGATAACGGGACAGCCTCCTACGAGCAGTACTTC.

This clone was seen only a few times. The genes are TRBV10-3 and TRBJ1-2, with 7 bases aligning to TRBD1. The CDR3 contains 13 residues. Germline V gives CDR1 ENHRY, CDR2 SYGVKD. J gave up 4 bases and V 7 bases, and 6 bases lay outside the gene matches. CDR3 sequence (DNA): TGTGCCATCAACCCAGGGGGTCTCTATGGCTACACCTTC. Protein product: CAINPGGLYGYTF.

The chain uses TRBV6-5 and TRBJ2-7, with TRBD1 identical over 8 bases. V was pared by 6 bases and J by 3 bases, with 7 bases of the junction left unmatched. Germline V gene lookup returns CDR1 MNHEY and CDR2 SVGAGI. CDR3 length equals 14 residues. CDR3 sequence reads: CASSYDRGGYEQYF. The CDR3 bases are TGTGCCAGCAGCTACGACAGGGGCGGCTACGAGCAGTACTTC.

This clone was observed a single time. V usage is TRBV9 and J usage is TRBJ1-1; 7 positions match TRBD1. V lost 3 bases and J lost 4; bases outside the gene matches: 3. CDR3 size: 13 residues. The germline V gene has CDR1 SGDLS and CDR2 YYNGEE. CDR3 in DNA: TGTGCCAGCAGCGGGACAGGTCTCACTGAAGCTTTCTTT. This gives the protein CASSGTGLTEAFF.

The genes are TRBV5-4 and TRBJ2-7; TRBD2 matches at 8 bases. From germline, CDR1 is SGHNT and CDR2 YYREEE (reference sequence). This CDR3 is 17 amino acids long. V trimming: 2 bases; J trimming: 4 bases; junction bases outside the gene matches: 14. The CDR3 reads CASSFQLGRGAHYEQYF. The CDR3 coding sequence is TGTGCCAGCAGCTTTCAACTCGGGCGGGGGGCCCATTACGAGCAGTACTTC.

The V call is TRBV6-5, the J call TRBJ1-2, with TRBD1 matching 9 bases. Germline V CDR1 and CDR2: MNHEY, SVGAGI. This CDR3 has 13 residues. The V and J ends lost 7 bases and 6 bases, in that order; junction bases with no gene match: 6. The CDR3 sequence: CASTLTGGHGYTF. CDR3 DNA: TGTGCCAGCACCCTAACAGGGGGCCATGGCTACACCTTC.

The J gene is TRBJ1-2, the V gene TRBV30; TRBD1 agrees at 11 bases. CDR1 and CDR2 from the germline V gene are GTSNPN and SVGIG (reference sequence). V shed 0 bases and J 2 bases; nucleotides not matched to a gene: 2. This CDR3 contains 15 residues. DNA for the CDR3: TGTGCCTGGAGTGTTGGGACAGGGGGAAACTATGGCTACACCTTC. It is translated as CAWSVGTGGNYGYTF.

The genes are TRBV18 and TRBJ2-1; 9 bases fit TRBD1. The germline V gene encodes CDR1 KGHSH and CDR2 LQKENI. The CDR3 is 16 amino acids. Unmatched junction bases numbered 7, after V lost 3 bases and J lost 4 bases. The CDR3 loop is CASSPTLGQGYNEQFF. In nucleotides, the CDR3 is TGTGCCAGCTCACCTACGCTGGGACAGGGATACAATGAGCAGTTCTTC.

This clone has only a few counts. The J gene is TRBJ2-7, the V gene TRBV5-4, with 10 nucleotides matching TRBD2. The J segment lost 3 bases and the V segment lost 3 bases, leaving 9 bases of the junction unmatched. Germline V gene lookup returns CDR1 SGHNT and CDR2 YYREEE (reference sequence). The CDR3 length is 16 residues. In DNA, the CDR3 is TGTGCCAGCAGCTGGGGTAGCGGGGGGACTGTCTACGAGCAGTACTTC. Protein sequence: CASSWGSGGTVYEQYF.